The 32 T cell receptor beta chains reported below all come from one sample, sequenced in a study of blood T cells in healthy people across ages. For the second PCR, which ran for about 6 to 11 cycles, a sample-barcoded 5' primer and a J-beta primer mix were used. TCRdb reprocessed the 5' RACE reads with MiXCR, giving one entry per CDR3 protein. Among some 1,500,000 distinct CDR3 sequences listed, roughly two fifths were seen once. The sequencing sample was made of blood. These receptors were collected from a young woman in good health.

The V gene is TRBV21-1, the J gene TRBJ1-3. TRBV21-1 is shown as a pseudogene. This CDR3 is 17 amino acids long. CDR3 bases: TGTGCCAGCAGCAAACAAGAAACGACCTTCTCTGGAAACACCATATATTTT. Encoded protein: CASSKQETTFSGNTIYF.

The V gene is TRBV3-1, the J gene TRBJ2-5; D is perhaps TRBD2 (5 bases). Germline CDR1 and CDR2: LGHDT and YNNKEL (reference sequence). This CDR3 has 14 amino acids. V was clipped by 4 bases and J by 1 base, with 10 bases between them. CDR3: CASSPDYTQETQYF. In DNA, the CDR3 is TGTGCCAGCAGCCCCGACTATACCCAAGAGACCCAGTACTTC.

This clonotype has a single count. The chain is built from TRBV9 and TRBJ1-3, with D possibly matching TRBD1 (5 bases). Germline V gives CDR1 SGDLS, CDR2 YYNGEE. The CDR3 sequence is 14 residues long. The V gene lost 3 bases and the J gene lost 2 bases, with 9 bases spanning the gap. In DNA form, the CDR3 reads TGTGCCAGCAGCGCCAGGGTTGCTGGAAACACCATATATTTT. Amino acid sequence: CASSARVAGNTIYF. Looking up the rest from reference TRBV9 and TRBJ1-3 gives the full variable domain: DSGVTQTPKHLITATGQRVTLRCSPRSGDLSVYWYQQSLDQGLQFLIQYYNGEERAKGNILERFSAQQFPDLHSELNLSSLELGDSALYFCASSARVAGNTIYFGEGSWLTVV.

The chain couples TRBV12-3 or TRBV12-4 to TRBJ2-7; D is possibly TRBD1 or TRBD2 (5 bases each). Trimming took off 5 bases at V and 3 bases at J, with 11 bases between the two ends. The CDR3 contains 13 residues. The CDR3 loop reads CASSGRDDYEQYF. The CDR3 region has the DNA TGTGCCAGCAGTGGAAGGGACGACTACGAGCAGTACTTC.

V usage is TRBV6-6 and J usage is TRBJ2-1; D might be TRBD2 (5 bases). The J call may be in error: the DNA end matches TRBJ2-7 better. The CDR3 is made up of 16 amino acids. CDR1 and CDR2 (germline): MNHNY, SVGAGI (reference sequence). The CDR3 protein is CASSMQRESSYNEQYF. The CDR3 DNA reads TGTGCCAGCAGTATGCAACGGGAAAGCTCCTACAATGAGCAGTACTTC.

The chain combines TRBV28 with TRBJ2-7, with D possibly TRBD1 on 6 matching bases. Trimming stripped 5 bases from V and 0 bases from J, with 14 bases between. The CDR3 runs to 15 residues. The germline V gene encodes CDR1 MDHEN and CDR2 SYDVKM. The CDR3: CASSAGTHISYEQYF. For the CDR3, the DNA is TGTGCCAGCAGTGCCGGGACACACATCTCCTACGAGCAGTACTTC.

This clonotype was counted at least ten times. The chain couples TRBV12-3 or TRBV12-4 to TRBJ2-1; D not resolved. The CDR3 runs to 11 residues. Trimming left V 1 base short and J 10 bases short, with 5 bases between. DNA for the CDR3: TGTGCCAGCAGTTTAGGGTACGAGCAGTTCTTC. This translates into CASSLGYEQFF.

On this clonotype: This sequence may be a read error, since a much larger clone differs from it by one base. The V and J genes are TRBV5-1 and TRBJ2-7; a possible D gene is TRBD1 (6 bases). There are 14 residues in the CDR3. Germline assignment: CDR1 SGHRS and CDR2 YFSETQ. The CDR3 sequence is CANSLAQGGYEQYF. The CDR3 nucleotides are TGCGCCAACAGCTTGGCACAGGGTGGCTACGAGCAGTACTTC.

The V and J genes are TRBV5-1 and TRBJ1-6; a weak D match, TRBD1 (6 bases). Trimming pared 4 bases from V and 4 bases from J, leaving 12 bases between. The CDR3 sequence is 15 residues long. Germline assignment: CDR1 SGHRS and CDR2 YFSETQ. CDR3 nucleotides: TGCGCCAGCAGCGAAGACAGGCCGTATAATTCACCCCTCCACTTT. Translating gives CASSEDRPYNSPLHF.

The chain carries TRBV4-1 and TRBJ2-7, with 9 bases lining up with TRBD1. Germline V lookup: CDR1 MGHRA, CDR2 YSYEKL. After removal of 1 base from V and 3 bases from J, the junction contained 13 bases not matched to a gene. CDR3 length: 18 amino acids. The CDR3 nucleotides are TGCGCCAGCAGCCAAGGGACTTTCCCGGGACAGGGCCTCTACGAGCAGTACTTC. Translation: CASSQGTFPGQGLYEQYF.

This clonotype was seen more than once but under ten times. V is TRBV2 and J is TRBJ2-3; 10 bases fit TRBD2. Germline V CDR1 and CDR2: SNHLY, FYNNEI. Losses at the gene ends were 7 bases for V and 5 bases for J; bases not matched to a gene: 3. The CDR3 sequence is 13 residues long. The CDR3 is CASKREGGDTQYF. The CDR3 DNA reads TGTGCCAGCAAGCGGGAGGGAGGAGATACGCAGTATTTT. Full variable domain (missing parts from reference TRBV2 and TRBJ2-3): EPEVTQTPSHQVTQMGQEVILRCVPISNHLYFYWYRQILGQKVEFLVSFYNNEISEKSEIFDDQFSVERPDGSNFTLKIRSTKLEDSAMYFCASKREGGDTQYFGPGTRLTVL.

On this clonotype: A read error may produce the germline difference seen at one junction end. The chain employs TRBV11-2 and TRBJ1-6, with 9 bases fitting TRBD1. The CDR3 consists of 16 residues. The germline gives CDR1 SGHAT, CDR2 FQNNGV. CDR3 amino acids: CASRSWDREYNSPFHF. In DNA, the CDR3 is TGTGCCAGCCGCTCCTGGGACAGGGAATATAATTCACCCTTCCACTTT.

This clonotype was detected many times. This chain links TRBV12-3 or TRBV12-4 with TRBJ2-1, with a weak D call TRBD2 (6 bases). V gave up 3 bases and J gave up 7 bases, with 10 bases separating them. The CDR3 extends over 13 amino acids. The CDR3 reads CASSLGGRNEQFF. In DNA, the CDR3 is TGTGCCAGCAGTTTGGGAGGAAGGAATGAGCAGTTCTTC.

V gene TRBV29-1 combines with J gene TRBJ2-3, with D hard to call. CDR1 is SQVTM and CDR2 is ANQGSEA in the germline V gene. The CDR3 length is 13 residues. Deletions cut 5 bases from V and 5 bases from J, with 14 bases between. The CDR3 DNA reads TGCAGCGTTTGTCCTCCGACTGGAGATACGCAGTATTTT. Translated, it gives CSVCPPTGDTQYF.

The V and J genes are TRBV27 and TRBJ2-7; 9 bases are shared with TRBD2. CDR1 and CDR2 (germline): MNHEY, SMNVEV (reference sequence). CDR3 size: 15 residues. Trimming removed 8 bases from V and 4 bases from J; junction bases left unmatched: 12. The CDR3 spells CASSFSGREGYEQYF. Written as DNA, the CDR3 is TGTGCCAGCTCCTTTTCTGGGCGGGAGGGGTACGAGCAGTACTTC.

The chain employs TRBV6-5 and TRBJ2-1, with D perhaps TRBD2 (5 bases). V lost 2 bases, J lost 10 bases, and 15 bases lay in between. The CDR3 contains 14 residues. Germline lookup yields CDR1 MNHEY and CDR2 SVGAGI. In DNA form, the CDR3 reads TGTGCCAGCAGTTACGACCGGGGTGGCTACGAGCAGTTCTTC. Protein: CASSYDRGGYEQFF.

This clonotype was seen once. V is TRBV12-5 and J is TRBJ2-4; D is uncertain. CDR3 length: 14 residues. Germline V gene lookup returns CDR1 LGHNT and CDR2 FRNRAP. V lost 1 base to trimming and J lost 0 bases, with 4 bases between them. The CDR3 bases are TGTGCTAGTGGTTTGGCACTAGCCAAAAACATTCAGTACTTC. This encodes CASGLALAKNIQYF. Using reference TRBV12-5 and TRBJ2-4 for the parts outside the CDR3, the full variable domain is DARVTQTPRHKVTEMGQEVTMRCQPILGHNTVFWYRQTMMQGLELLAYFRNRAPLDDSGMPKDRFSAEMPDATLATLKIQPSEPRDSAVYFCASGLALAKNIQYFGAGTRLSVL.

The genes are TRBV6-2 or TRBV6-3 and TRBJ2-1; D gene ambiguous. The CDR3 is 13 amino acids. Trimming left V 4 bases short and J 9 bases short, with 13 bases between. CDR1 MNHEY and CDR2 SVGEGT come from the germline V gene. CDR3 coding DNA: TGTGCCAGCAGTTCAAACTGGCAGCGTGAGCAGTTCTTC. Residues: CASSSNWQREQFF.

This clonotype was seen a single time. The chain carries TRBV7-2 and TRBJ2-6; 8 positions match TRBD1. The CDR3 has 15 residues. After removal of 4 bases from V and 2 bases from J, the junction contained 1 base not matched to a gene. The germline CDR1 and CDR2 sequences are SGHTA and FQGNSA. The DNA of the CDR3 is TGTGCCAGCAGCTACAGGGGGGCTGGGGCCAACGTCCTGACTTTC. Translated, it gives CASSYRGAGANVLTF.

This clonotype was found once. The chain couples TRBV7-2 to TRBJ2-7; 10 bases line up with TRBD2. This CDR3 region has 15 residues. Trimming at V came to 8 bases and at J to 5 bases, leaving 12 bases not matched to a gene. Per germline, CDR1 SGHTA and CDR2 FQGNSA. CDR3 DNA: TGTGCCAGCGGAATAGGCGGGACTAGCGCGCACGAGCAGTACTTC. Translating it yields CASGIGGTSAHEQYF.

This clonotype showed up just a few times. V gene TRBV7-2 combines with J gene TRBJ2-3; either TRBD1 or TRBD2 may fit D (6 bases each). Deletions cut 5 bases from V and 3 bases from J, with 9 bases between. Germline V lookup: CDR1 SGHTA, CDR2 FQGNSA. The CDR3 consists of 13 residues. The chain's CDR3 is CASSRGLTDTQYF. Written as DNA, the CDR3 is TGTGCCAGCAGCCGGGGGCTGACAGATACGCAGTATTTT. Complete variable domain (other parts from reference TRBV7-2 and TRBJ2-3): GAGVSQSPSNKVTEKGKDVELRCDPISGHTALYWYRQSLGQGLEFLIYFQGNSAPDKSGLPSDRFSAERTGGSVSTLTIQRTQQEDSAVYLCASSRGLTDTQYFGPGTRLTVL.

This clonotype has more than one count but fewer than ten. The rearrangement links TRBV7-2 to TRBJ2-1; 9 bases agree with TRBD2. The trim removed 2 bases at V and 3 bases at J, leaving 11 bases unmatched. CDR1 is SGHTA, CDR2 FQGNSA, per germline. The CDR3 runs to 18 residues. The CDR3, as DNA: TGTGCCAGCAGCTTAAGGGCGACTAGCGGTTACTTCTACAATGAGCAGTTCTTC. Translation gives CASSLRATSGYFYNEQFF.

This clonotype appeared once. The chain employs TRBV29-1 and TRBJ2-5; 11 bases match TRBD1. Unmatched junction bases numbered 9, after V lost 6 bases and J lost 0 bases. This CDR3 has 16 amino acids. From germline, CDR1 is SQVTM and CDR2 ANQGSEA. The CDR3 DNA reads as TGCAGCGTGGGCGACCGGGACAGGGGGTACCAAGAGACCCAGTACTTC. Residues: CSVGDRDRGYQETQYF.

CDR3 sequence reads: CSVARQGFMNEQFF. The CDR3 DNA follows: TGCAGCGTTGCCAGACAGGGGTTTATGAATGAGCAGTTCTTC. This chain uses TRBV29-1 with TRBJ2-1, with TRBD1 matching over 8 bases. Losses at the gene ends were 4 bases for V and 7 bases for J; bases not matched to a gene: 9. The germline CDR1 and CDR2 sequences are SQVTM and ANQGSEA. This CDR3 region has 14 residues.

This clonotype was counted a few times. The J gene is TRBJ1-2, the V gene TRBV5-1; D is uncertain. With 7 bases removed from V and 2 bases from J, the gap between germline ends came to 21 bases. The CDR3 has 16 residues. In germline, CDR1 is SGHRS, CDR2 YFSETQ. DNA of the CDR3: TGCGCCAGCCGTACTTCTACGAGGACGGAAAACTATGGCTACACCTTC. Residues: CASRTSTRTENYGYTF.

This clonotype was seen only once. The genes are TRBV7-9 and TRBJ1-1, with D possibly TRBD1 on 5 matching bases. The germline CDR1 and CDR2 sequences are SEHNR and FQNEAQ (reference sequence). V was trimmed by 3 bases and J by 3 bases, leaving 14 bases between them. CDR3 size: 15 residues. CDR3 residues: CASSFGGVRDTEAFF. As DNA, the CDR3 is TGTGCCAGCAGCTTTGGGGGGGTTCGGGACACTGAAGCTTTCTTT. The whole variable domain, remainder taken from reference TRBV7-9 and TRBJ1-1, is DTGVSQNPRHKITKRGQNVTFRCDPISEHNRLYWYRQTLGQGPEFLTYFQNEAQLEKSRLLSDRFSAERPKGSFSTLEIQRTEQGDSAMYLCASSFGGVRDTEAFFGQGTRLTVV.

The CDR3: CASSSQGRAGAFF. The CDR3 region has the DNA TGTGCCAGCAGCTCACAAGGGCGTGCTGGAGCTTTCTTT. The J gene is TRBJ1-1, the V gene TRBV4-2; the D is unclear. CDR1 and CDR2 from the germline V gene are LGHNA and YNFKEQ. The CDR3 totals 13 residues. The ends were cut back, 5 bases at V and 10 bases at J, with 17 bases in the middle.

The chain combines TRBV7-9 with TRBJ2-7; 12 bases are a match to TRBD2. The J call may not be correct, given that the DNA end is closer to TRBJ2-5. Germline assignment: CDR1 SEHNR and CDR2 FQNEAQ (reference sequence). There are 16 residues in the CDR3. The CDR3 DNA follows: TGTGCCAGCAGCTTAAGGGTGACTAGCGGGGGAGAGACCCAGTACTTC. Its protein is CASSLRVTSGGETQYF.

J is TRBJ2-1 and V is TRBV4-1; D unresolved. Trimming removed 1 base at V and 6 bases at J, with 10 bases between. There are 14 residues in the CDR3. Germline CDR1 reads MGHRA; CDR2 reads YSYEKL. The DNA of the CDR3 is TGCGCCAGCAGCCAAGCCTTGGTCCCCAATGAGCAGTTCTTC. Amino acids: CASSQALVPNEQFF.

The V call is TRBV7-2, the J call TRBJ1-1, with TRBD1 matching over 7 bases. The CDR3 consists of 15 residues. The V gene end was trimmed by 1 base and the J gene end by 6 bases; junction bases not matched to a gene: 8. Germline V gene data show CDR1 as SGHTA and CDR2 as FQGNSA. The CDR3 bases are TGTGCCAGCAGCTTAGGAGGGTTCAGGGGGTCTGAAGCTTTCTTT. It yields the protein CASSLGGFRGSEAFF. Supplemented by reference TRBV7-2 and TRBJ1-1, the full variable domain reads GAGVSQSPSNKVTEKGKDVELRCDPISGHTALYWYRQSLGQGLEFLIYFQGNSAPDKSGLPSDRFSAERTGGSVSTLTIQRTQQEDSAVYLCASSLGGFRGSEAFFGQGTRLTVV.

In nucleotides, the CDR3 is TGCGCCAGCAGTAAAGGGCCCAATCAGCCCCAGCATTTT. Residues: CASSKGPNQPQHF. The J gene is TRBJ1-5, the V gene TRBV5-1; D gene uncertain. This CDR3 has 13 amino acids. Germline loops: CDR1 SGHRS, CDR2 YFSETQ. V lost 5 bases to trimming and J lost 3 bases, with 9 bases between them.

The chain recombines TRBV14 with TRBJ2-3; 9 nucleotides align to TRBD2. Germline loops: CDR1 SGHDN, CDR2 FVKESK. The trim removed 0 bases at V and 1 base at J, leaving 5 bases unmatched. The CDR3 has 17 residues. CDR3 amino acids: CASSQERGGLRTDTQYF. The CDR3 nucleotides read TGTGCCAGCAGCCAAGAGCGGGGGGGCCTCCGCACAGATACGCAGTATTTT.